The 13 T cell receptor beta chains below were found in one sample sequenced in a study of metastatic and nonmetastatic thyroid tumors. Nobody among the patients had been given any treatment before thyroid surgery. MiXCR was used by TCRdb to re-call the PCR reads. Of roughly 33,000 clones listed, 18% were seen once; the top ten hold around 12%. The source material was blood. The receptors come from a male donor with papillary thyroid cancer or a benign thyroid nodule (not recorded which). Some clones in this sample may be carry-over from other donors' samples.

This clone was seen many times. The genes are TRBV4-2 and TRBJ2-2; possibly TRBD2 for D (5 bases). CDR1 LGHNA and CDR2 YNFKEQ come from the germline V gene. The CDR3 runs to 14 residues. V shed 0 bases and J shed 8 bases, with 10 bases lying between them. The chain's CDR3 is CASSQEIATGELFF. CDR3 sequence (DNA): TGTGCCAGCAGCCAAGAGATAGCGACTGGGGAGCTGTTTTTT.

The chain uses TRBV19 and TRBJ2-1; D gene unclear. The germline V gene has CDR1 LNHDA and CDR2 SQIVND (reference sequence). V was shortened by 3 bases and J by 0 bases, with 3 bases between the two germline ends. The CDR3 spans 13 residues. Here the CDR3 reads CASSMGSYNEQFF. The CDR3 region has the DNA TGTGCCAGTAGTATGGGCTCCTACAATGAGCAGTTCTTC. Full variable domain (rest looked up from reference TRBV19 and TRBJ2-1): DGGITQSPKYLFRKEGQNVTLSCEQNLNHDAMYWYRQDPGQGLRLIYYSQIVNDFQKGDIAEGYSVSREKKESFPLTVTSAQKNPTAFYLCASSMGSYNEQFFGPGTRLTVL.

This sequence joins TRBV6-1 and TRBJ2-5; weak D call: TRBD1 (6 bases). V was clipped by 5 bases and J by 6 bases, with 22 bases between them. Germline values: CDR1 MNHNS, CDR2 SASEGT. CDR3 length: 16 amino acids. The CDR3 DNA reads TGTGCCAGCAGTCGCACGACCGTACAGGGTCGGAAGACCCAGTACTTC. It encodes CASSRTTVQGRKTQYF.

This clone was picked up many times. The J gene is TRBJ2-3, the V gene TRBV7-9, with D uncertain. The CDR3 sequence is 15 residues long. Trimming left V 1 base short and J 4 bases short, with 12 bases between. Germline V gives CDR1 SEHNR, CDR2 FQNEAQ (reference sequence). The DNA of the CDR3 is TGTGCCAGCAGCTTAGGTCGGAGTCACGCAGATACGCAGTATTTT. This translates into CASSLGRSHADTQYF.

This clone has only a few counts. A read error is possible here, since a much larger clone lies one base away. The J gene is TRBJ2-1, the V gene TRBV29-1; TRBD2 matches at 9 bases. V shed 6 bases, J shed 14 bases, and the junction held 17 bases outside the gene matches. This CDR3 region has 14 residues. Germline V gives CDR1 SQVTM, CDR2 ANQGSEA. For the CDR3, the DNA is TGCAGCGTGGGGGGCAGCGGGAGGAACGCCCCCAAGTTCTTC. Encoded protein: CSVGGSGRNAPKFF.

In this sample, this clone turned up many times. The rearrangement links TRBV18 to TRBJ2-1; TRBD1 matches 9 bases. The V gene end was trimmed by 5 bases and the J gene end by 6 bases; junction bases not matched to a gene: 8. The germline CDR1 and CDR2 sequences are KGHSH and LQKENI. This CDR3 comprises 15 residues. This CDR3 is CASSSGQGFSNEQFF. The DNA for the CDR3 is TGTGCCAGCTCATCAGGACAGGGGTTTAGCAATGAGCAGTTCTTC. The complete variable domain, with remaining parts taken from reference TRBV18 and TRBJ2-1, reads NAGVMQNPRHLVRRRGQEARLRCSPMKGHSHVYWYRQLPEEGLKFMVYLQKENIIDESGMPKERFSAEFPKEGPSILRIQQVVRGDSAAYFCASSSGQGFSNEQFFGPGTRLTVL.

This clone showed up just once. V gene TRBV11-2 combines with J gene TRBJ2-3, with D possibly matching TRBD2 (5 bases). This CDR3 has 13 residues. Germline V gene data show CDR1 as SGHAT and CDR2 as FQNNGV. V was clipped by 5 bases and J by 1 base, with 7 bases between them. The CDR3 region is CASSPGGTDTQYF. As DNA, the CDR3 is TGTGCCAGCAGCCCCGGGGGCACAGATACGCAGTATTTT. Complete variable domain (other parts from reference TRBV11-2 and TRBJ2-3): EAGVAQSPRYKIIEKRQSVAFWCNPISGHATLYWYQQILGQGPKLLIQFQNNGVVDDSQLPKDRFSAERLKGVDSTLKIQPAKLEDSAVYLCASSPGGTDTQYFGPGTRLTVL.

This clone turned up a few times. The rearrangement links TRBV6-1 to TRBJ2-1; possibly TRBD2 for D (6 bases). The CDR3 extends over 16 amino acids. Deletions cut 4 bases from V and 0 bases from J, with 13 bases between. The germline V gene encodes CDR1 MNHNS and CDR2 SASEGT. CDR3: CASSVISGYSYNEQFF. CDR3 bases: TGTGCCAGCAGTGTTATAAGCGGGTACTCCTACAATGAGCAGTTCTTC.

In this sample, this clone is medium-sized (0.01 to 0.1%). The chain joins TRBV12-3 or TRBV12-4 to TRBJ2-2; D is possibly TRBD1 or TRBD2 (5 bases each). The CDR3 spans 15 residues. Trimming pared 2 bases from V and 5 bases from J, leaving 12 bases between. The CDR3 protein is CASSLWGSSTGELFF. Here the CDR3 DNA reads TGTGCCAGCAGTTTATGGGGGAGTAGTACCGGGGAGCTGTTTTTT.

The chain couples TRBV6-2 or TRBV6-3 to TRBJ2-1, with D uncertain. The CDR3 length is 14 residues. Germline loops: CDR1 MNHEY, CDR2 SVGEGT. Trimming took 5 bases from V and 8 from J, leaving 16 bases between them. The CDR3 nucleotides read TGTGCCAGCAGTCGCCCATTTGGAGACTATGAGCAGTTCTTC. This sequence encodes CASSRPFGDYEQFF.

This clone was counted ten times or more. The chain employs TRBV28 and TRBJ1-2; 9 bases line up with TRBD1. CDR3 size: 13 residues. Germline lookup yields CDR1 MDHEN and CDR2 SYDVKM. V lost 11 bases, J lost 4 bases, and 8 bases stayed unmatched. CDR3 nucleotide sequence: TGTGCCTATTGGACAGGGGCGTTCTATGGCTACACCTTC. Amino acid sequence: CAYWTGAFYGYTF.

This clone was recorded many times. This sequence joins TRBV7-9 and TRBJ1-3; D is perhaps TRBD1 (5 bases). The CDR3 loop spans 16 amino acids. Germline CDR1 and CDR2: SEHNR and FQNEAQ (reference sequence). The V end was cut by 5 bases, the J end by 0 bases, with 14 bases between. The CDR3 here is CASSHSLGDSGNTIYF. DNA for the CDR3: TGTGCCAGCAGCCACTCTTTGGGGGACTCTGGAAACACCATATATTTT. Full variable domain (rest looked up from reference TRBV7-9 and TRBJ1-3): DTGVSQNPRHKITKRGQNVTFRCDPISEHNRLYWYRQTLGQGPEFLTYFQNEAQLEKSRLLSDRFSAERPKGSFSTLEIQRTEQGDSAMYLCASSHSLGDSGNTIYFGEGSWLTVV.

This clone rates as medium-sized. The rearrangement links TRBV6-1 to TRBJ2-7, with TRBD1 matching over 9 bases. The junction had 11 bases not matched to a gene; V was cut back by 1 base and J by 4 bases. Germline-derived CDR1 and CDR2 are MNHNS and SASEGT. The CDR3 length is 17 residues. The CDR3, as DNA: TGTGCCAGCAGTGAAGGAACATTCGGGACAGGGACTTACGAGCAGTACTTC. Its protein is CASSEGTFGTGTYEQYF.